This T cell receptor beta chain was captured in a study of T cell responses to AZD1222 COVID-19 vaccine. Overall study results and limits: Spike-specific TCR breadth and depth went up after people got two AZD1222 doses. Baseline serology detected seropositivity in only 5 to 7 AZD1222 recipients.

Sequenced by immunoSEQ multiplex PCR; TCRdb stores in-frame clones only, minus some. In the table there are some 200,000 clones, more than 85% of which are singletons. As regards this clone: Its target is unknown.

The CDR3 covers 13 residues. V lost 2 bases and J lost 2, with 6 bases in between. CDR1 is MNHNY, CDR2 SVGAGI, per germline (reference sequence). This receptor was identified in an adult who received the AZD1222 COVID-19 vaccine. The rearrangement joins TRBV6-6 to TRBJ1-2; no reliable D call. The material was peripheral blood, obtained 28 days after the second AZD1222 dose. The CDR3 region has the DNA TGTGCCAGCAGTTACGGGATGAACTATGGCTACACCTTC. It codes for CASSYGMNYGYTF.